This TCR beta chain was obtained from a study of cytomegalovirus exposure and HLA in healthy donors. Study-wide results and caveats: With high specificity and sensitivity, the classifier reportedly diagnosed cytomegalovirus status. Specific recognition of CMV antigens was confirmed in vitro for a few chains (all CMV-associated). Across donors, most TCRs were seen rarely, yet some public ones were widespread.

The CDR3 consists of 15 residues. Trimming removed 2 bases from V and 4 bases from J; junction bases left unmatched: 2. Germline-derived CDR1 and CDR2 are SGHVS and FQNEAQ. With respect to this clone: Its antigen is as yet unknown.

Profiling relied on immunoSEQ multiplex PCR, and the TCRdb table lists in-frame clones only, not all of them. The top ten hold around 5.5% of the sample, which has hundreds of thousands of clones, over 65% seen once. This chain joins TRBV7-8 and TRBJ2-2; 9 nucleotides align to TRBD2. The TCR was taken from a woman younger than 35 in good health and CMV-seronegative. Sequenced sample: PBMCs. The CDR3 DNA is TGTGCCAGCAGCTTATTGCGGGAGGGCACCGGGGAGCTGTTTTTT. Its translation: CASSLLREGTGELFF.